Listed below are T cell receptor beta chains from one sample, sequenced in a study of T cells in Graves' hyperthyroidism and ophthalmopathy. TCRdb processed the multiplex PCR reads anew with MiXCR; each CDR3 protein has one entry. The table includes hundreds of thousands of distinct CDR3 sequences, roughly 15% detected once. Sequencing was carried out using blood. The receptors were sampled from a woman between 35 and 50 years old with Graves' ophthalmopathy. The CDR3 runs from the conserved cysteine through the conserved F or W. D genes are given only for firm matches. The size entry is marked missing in some rows and otherwise reads once, few, many or a size class.

>TRBV24-1|.|TRBJ2-2|many
CATSDWTATNTGELFF
TGTGCCACCAGTGACTGGACGGCTACGAACACCGGGGAGCTGTTTTTT
>TRBV20-1|.|TRBJ2-7|few
CSVDSVLAYEQYF
TGCAGTGTTGATTCGGTTCTCGCATACGAGCAGTACTTC
>TRBV11-2|.|TRBJ1-5|many
CASSMDTWDYSNQPQHF
TGTGCCAGCAGCATGGATACGTGGGACTATAGCAATCAGCCCCAGCATTTT
>TRBV12-3/TRBV12-4|TRBD1|TRBJ1-1|many
CASSRDRGRLAEAFF
TGTGCCAGCAGCCGGGACAGGGGGCGTCTTGCTGAAGCTTTCTTT
>TRBV25-1|TRBD2|TRBJ2-3|many
CASSRRGGSPLDTQYF
TGTGCCAGCAGTCGAAGGGGAGGGTCACCTTTAGATACGCAGTATTTT
>TRBV6-5|.|TRBJ1-1|many
CASSYSRDQAFF
TGTGCCAGCAGTTACTCGAGGGACCAAGCTTTCTTT
>TRBV18|.|TRBJ2-7|.
CASSPKQTGEQYF
TGTGCCAGCTCGCCCAAACAGACCGGGGAGCAGTACTTC
>TRBV7-9|.|TRBJ1-1|many
CASSLLTGLEAFF
TGTGCCAGCAGCTTACTTACAGGGCTTGAAGCTTTCTTT
>TRBV7-3|.|TRBJ1-2|few
CASSLTAEGYGYTF
TGTGCCAGCAGCTTAACGGCCGAGGGCTATGGCTACACCTTC
>TRBV6-5|TRBD2|TRBJ2-5|.
CASSYSLAGEIFETQYF
TGTGCCAGCAGTTACTCGCTAGCGGGGGAAATCTTTGAGACCCAGTACTTC
>TRBV19|.|TRBJ1-5|few
CASRETTDSSNQPQHF
TGTGCCAGTAGAGAGACGACGGACAGTAGCAATCAGCCCCAGCATTTT
>TRBV28|TRBD1|TRBJ2-7|many
CASSGTALDSYEQYF
TGTGCCAGCAGTGGGACAGCCTTAGACTCCTACGAGCAGTACTTC
>TRBV12-3/TRBV12-4|TRBD1|TRBJ1-5|many
CASSREGARNQPQHF
TGTGCCAGCAGCCGCGAGGGGGCCCGCAATCAGCCCCAGCATTTT